Listed below are T cell receptor beta chains from one sample, sequenced in a study of blood T cell repertoires in COVID-19. Sequenced by immunoSEQ multiplex PCR; TCRdb stores in-frame clones only, minus some. The sample gives about 190,000 clones, 82% of which show up once; 6.5% to 9.5% is in the top ten. Sequencing was done on a sample of peripheral blood. Every receptor here comes from a woman between 55 and 75 years old with COVID-19, enrolled during active disease. Each CDR3 is given with its conserved first and last residue. A D gene is named only where the DNA matches it firmly. Some rows have no size entry. The others give once, few or many, or a class for an expanded clone.

TRBV30	TRBD2	TRBJ2-7	NA	TGTGCCTGGAGGGGCGGGAGCAGTCTTGGGGAGCAGTACTTC	CAWRGGSSLGEQYF
TRBV24-1	NA	TRBJ1-5	NA	TGTGCCACCAGTGAGACAGCCCTCAATCAGCCCCAGCATTTT	CATSETALNQPQHF
TRBV7-8	NA	TRBJ1-1	NA	TGTGCCAGCAGCTTAGGACCCTACGGGGGATTGAACACTGAAGCTTTCTTT	CASSLGPYGGLNTEAFF
TRBV6-1	NA	TRBJ1-2	NA	TGTGCCAGCAGTGCAGCCGGGGCTAACTATGGCTACACCTTC	CASSAAGANYGYTF
TRBV20-1	NA	TRBJ2-1	NA	TGCAGTGCATCCGGCTACAATGAGCAGTTCTTC	CSASGYNEQFF
TRBV6-2/TRBV6-3	TRBD2	TRBJ2-7	NA	TGTGCCAGCAGTTTAACCGGGACTAGTATCGAGCAGTACTTC	CASSLTGTSIEQYF
TRBV30	NA	TRBJ2-5	NA	TGTGCCTGGAGCGCCGGGTCCCAAGGGACCCAGTACTTC	CAWSAGSQGTQYF
TRBV9	TRBD1	TRBJ1-6	NA	TGTGCCAGCAGCGTAGGGACAGGGAAATTTGATAATTCACCCCTCCACTTT	CASSVGTGKFDNSPLHF
TRBV5-1	TRBD2	TRBJ2-3	NA	TGCGCCAGCAGCGGGGGACTAGCGGGATTCGCAGATACGCAGTATTTT	CASSGGLAGFADTQYF
TRBV7-3	NA	TRBJ2-1	NA	TGTGCCAGCAGCTTAACTGACTTCCCGAGCTCCTACAATGAGCAGTTCTTC	CASSLTDFPSSYNEQFF
TRBV11-1	NA	TRBJ1-2	NA	TGTGCCAGCAGCCCTACAGGGTCGCGTGGCTACACCTTC	CASSPTGSRGYTF
TRBV2	NA	TRBJ1-5	NA	TGTGCCAGCAGTGAATTAGGCCTCGGGGGATTTCAGCCCCAGCATTTT	CASSELGLGGFQPQHF
TRBV25-1	TRBD1	TRBJ1-2	NA	TGTGCCAGCAGTGAATGGGCAGGGGGTAACTATGGCTACACCTTC	CASSEWAGGNYGYTF
TRBV29-1	TRBD1	TRBJ2-2	NA	TGCAGCGTGGGGGACAGGAAGGATAACGGGGAGCTGTTTTTT	CSVGDRKDNGELFF
TRBV24-1	TRBD1	TRBJ2-7	NA	TGTGCCACCAGTGATTTGCGTGGGGGACAGGACTACGAGCAGTACTTC	CATSDLRGGQDYEQYF
TRBV2	TRBD2	TRBJ2-3	NA	TGTGCCAGCAGCAGACTAGCGGGAGGAGGGGGCACAGATACGCAGTATTTT	CASSRLAGGGGTDTQYF
TRBV5-1	TRBD1	TRBJ1-1	NA	TGCGCCAGCAGCGGGGGACAGCCTAACACTGAAGCTTTCTTT	CASSGGQPNTEAFF
TRBV29-1	TRBD2	TRBJ2-5	NA	TGCAGCATAAGGACTAGCGGGGCGGGGACCCAGTACTTC	CSIRTSGAGTQYF
TRBV14	NA	TRBJ1-6	NA	TGTGCCAGCAGCCAAGAACTCCTTACACCCCTCCACTTT	CASSQELLTPLHF
TRBV19	NA	TRBJ1-2	few	TGTGCCAGTAGTATAAACATTCGTCGGGGAGACTATGGCTACACCTTC	CASSINIRRGDYGYTF
TRBV28	NA	TRBJ1-5	NA	TGTGCCAGCAGTAAAACAGGGTATAATCAGCCCCAGCATTTT	CASSKTGYNQPQHF
TRBV23-1	NA	TRBJ2-6	NA	TGCGCCAGCAGCCAACAGGGTGCTGGGGCCAACGTCCTGACTTTC	CASSQQGAGANVLTF
TRBV2	NA	TRBJ2-3	NA	TGTGCCAGCAGTGAAATGTGGGGGGGCCGCGCAGATACGCAGTATTTT	CASSEMWGGRADTQYF
TRBV9	NA	TRBJ1-1	NA	TGTGCCAGCAGCGTAGGTAGCTTGGATACTGAAGCTTTCTTT	CASSVGSLDTEAFF
TRBV7-3	TRBD2	TRBJ2-1	NA	TGTGCCAGCAGCTGGACTAGCGGGAGCAATGAGCAGTTCTTC	CASSWTSGSNEQFF
TRBV7-6	NA	TRBJ1-1	few	TGTGCCAGCAGCTTAACCCCTAATGTGAACACTGAAGCTTTCTTT	CASSLTPNVNTEAFF
TRBV2	TRBD1	TRBJ1-3	NA	TGTGCCAGCAGGGGGGACAGGGGAAACACCATATATTTT	CASRGDRGNTIYF
TRBV5-5	TRBD1	TRBJ1-4	NA	TGTGCCAGCAGCATATCTGGGACAGGATATGAAAAACTGTTTTTT	CASSISGTGYEKLFF
TRBV10-3	TRBD1	TRBJ1-3	few	TGTGCCATTCAAAACAGGGGTGGAAACACCATATATTTT	CAIQNRGGNTIYF
TRBV7-2	NA	TRBJ2-7	once	TGTGCCAGCAGCTCCGATTACAGGGATTCGAGCGAGCAGTACTTC	CASSSDYRDSSEQYF
TRBV28	NA	TRBJ2-1	NA	TGTGCCAGCAGGGTTAGCTCCTACAATGAGCAGTTCTTC	CASRVSSYNEQFF
TRBV5-1	TRBD1	TRBJ1-2	NA	TGCGCCAGCAGCTTGGAAGGACAGGGCAACCGCTACACCTTC	CASSLEGQGNRYTF
TRBV24-1	NA	TRBJ1-1	once	TGTGCCACCAGTGATGCCAGGCCGAACACTGAAGCTTTCTTT	CATSDARPNTEAFF
TRBV4-1	NA	TRBJ1-1	NA	TGCGCCAGCAGCCAAGATACCGCCAGTCGGACAGCCCGGAGCACTGAAGCTTTCTTT	CASSQDTASRTARSTEAFF
TRBV21-1	NA	TRBJ2-1	NA	TGTGCCAGCACCCTAGACAGGGGTCGGTACAATGAGCAGTTCTTC	CASTLDRGRYNEQFF
TRBV20-1	NA	TRBJ1-5	once	TGCAGTGCTAGTGAGGCACGGGGCAATCAGCCCCAGCATTTT	CSASEARGNQPQHF
TRBV7-8	TRBD2	TRBJ2-2	NA	TGTGCCAGCAGCTTAAGGGCGGGAGTGAACACCGGGGAGCTGTTTTTT	CASSLRAGVNTGELFF
TRBV18	TRBD2	TRBJ2-3	NA	TGTGCCAGCTCAACCGGGACTAGCGGACCCACAGATACGCAGTATTTT	CASSTGTSGPTDTQYF
TRBV29-1	NA	TRBJ2-1	NA	TGCAGCGTTGAGCCCCCGGCCGCGGGGACCTTCCATCACCCTAATGAGCAGTTCTTC	CSVEPPAAGTFHHPNEQFF
TRBV15	TRBD1	TRBJ1-2	NA	TGTGCCACCAGCCACCGCCCGGGACAGGGATTATATGGCTACACCTTC	CATSHRPGQGLYGYTF
TRBV28	NA	TRBJ2-3	NA	TGTGCCAGCAGTTTGCCCCTCCCAGGGGAAATAGATACGCAGTATTTT	CASSLPLPGEIDTQYF
TRBV18	TRBD2	TRBJ2-3	NA	TGTGCCAGCTCACGCGAACAGGTTACGGGGGGGCGTACCACAGATACGCAGTATTTT	CASSREQVTGGRTTDTQYF
TRBV11-2	NA	TRBJ2-1	NA	TGTGCCAGCAGCTATAGCGGCAATGAGCAGTTCTTC	CASSYSGNEQFF
TRBV11-3	NA	TRBJ2-5	once	TGTGCCAGCAGCGTCGGAGCCCAAGAGACCCAGTACTTC	CASSVGAQETQYF
TRBV28	TRBD2	TRBJ2-2	NA	TGTGCCAGCAGTCCTAGCGGGAGTTTCGGGGTTAACACCGGGGAGCTGTTTTTT	CASSPSGSFGVNTGELFF
TRBV6-1	NA	TRBJ2-2	once	TGTGCCAGCAGTGGCCTAGGGGCAGGGGTGAACACCGGGGAGCTGTTTTTT	CASSGLGAGVNTGELFF
TRBV10-3	NA	TRBJ1-2	NA	TGTGCCATCAGGGGGCAGGGACAAGCTAACTATGGCTACACCTTC	CAIRGQGQANYGYTF
TRBV6-6	NA	TRBJ1-1	NA	TGTGCCGGTAAGACAGGGAACACTGAAGCTTTCTTT	CAGKTGNTEAFF
TRBV29-1	TRBD2	TRBJ2-1	once	TGCAGCGCCAACGGACTAGCGGGAGGGCCCTCGTACAATGAGCAGTTCTTC	CSANGLAGGPSYNEQFF
TRBV2	NA	TRBJ2-4	once	TGTGCCAGCGGTAGTCTATCTCCCCGCAAAAACATTCAGTACTTC	CASGSLSPRKNIQYF
TRBV10-2	NA	TRBJ2-5	NA	TGCGCCAGCAGTCTGGGTCAGGTAGAGACCCAGTACTTC	CASSLGQVETQYF
TRBV27	NA	TRBJ1-1	NA	TGTGCCAGCAGTTTGGCGTCCAGGGCGGGAACTGAAGCTTTCTTT	CASSLASRAGTEAFF
TRBV6-5	TRBD1	TRBJ1-1	NA	TGTGCCAGCCAGCCGTGGGACAGCATCGATGAAGCTTTCTTT	CASQPWDSIDEAFF
TRBV30	NA	TRBJ2-1	NA	TGTGCCTGGACTCTGCGGGGAACCAATGAGCAGTTCTTC	CAWTLRGTNEQFF
TRBV7-6	NA	TRBJ2-5	once	TGTGCCAGCAGCTTAGGGGGCAGGGCCGGAGAGACCCAGTACTTC	CASSLGGRAGETQYF
TRBV21-1	NA	TRBJ2-5	NA	TGTGCCAGCAGCAAAGCCCACAGGGGATTCATCCAAGAGACCCAGTACTTC	CASSKAHRGFIQETQYF
TRBV9	TRBD1	TRBJ1-4	NA	TGTGCCAGCAGAGGACAGGGGAATAATGAAAAACTGTTTTTT	CASRGQGNNEKLFF
TRBV19	NA	TRBJ1-3	NA	TGTGCCAGTAGTATAGTTGCCGAGACAGGAAACACCATATATTTT	CASSIVAETGNTIYF
TRBV27	NA	TRBJ2-3	NA	TGTGCCAGCAGTGGGGGAGAGGGGGTTTTATCGGTGTCAGATACGCAGTATTTT	CASSGGEGVLSVSDTQYF
TRBV5-1	TRBD1	TRBJ2-2	NA	TGCGCCAGCAGTGGGACAGGGAGTACCGGGGAGCTGTTTTTT	CASSGTGSTGELFF